One and the same sample provided the 14 T cell receptor beta chains below, sequenced in a study of T cell responses to AZD1222 COVID-19 vaccine. Profiling relied on immunoSEQ multiplex PCR, and the TCRdb table lists in-frame clones only, not all of them. The sample consists of fewer than 120,000 clones, 70% to 90% of them appearing once. This material consisted of peripheral blood, taken 28 days after the second AZD1222 dose. These receptors originate from an adult who received the AZD1222 COVID-19 vaccine.

The gene calls are TRBV28 and TRBJ1-4, with TRBD1 as a possible D gene (6 bases). The CDR3 covers 14 residues. V gave up 7 bases and J gave up 1 base, with 10 bases separating them. Germline CDR1 reads MDHEN; CDR2 reads SYDVKM. The CDR3 DNA follows: TGTGCCAGCAAAAGGGGGGGAACTAATGAAAAACTGTTTTTT. Protein: CASKRGGTNEKLFF.

This clone was counted only a few times. The J gene is TRBJ2-7, the V gene TRBV27; tentatively, D is TRBD1 (5 bases). The CDR3 contains 13 residues. Trimming took off 4 bases at V and 0 bases at J, with 7 bases between the two ends. Germline CDR1 reads MNHEY; CDR2 reads SMNVEV (reference sequence). This CDR3 is CASSWGHSYEQYF. CDR3 sequence (DNA): TGTGCCAGCAGTTGGGGCCACTCCTACGAGCAGTACTTC.

This chain uses TRBV5-1 with TRBJ2-3; D uncertain. The CDR3 loop spans 12 amino acids. The germline CDR1 and CDR2 sequences are SGHRS and YFSETQ. Trimming pared 3 bases from V and 3 bases from J, leaving 5 bases between. The CDR3 reads CASSSETDTQYF. The DNA of the CDR3 is TGCGCCAGCAGCTCAGAAACAGATACGCAGTATTTT.

The chain uses TRBV3-1 (or the pseudogene TRBV3-2) and TRBJ2-7; 8 bases align to TRBD2. Trimming took 2 bases from V and 5 from J; bases not matched to a gene: 5. The CDR3 is 14 amino acids. Germline CDR1 reads LGHDT; CDR2 reads YNNKEL (reference sequence). CDR3 loop: CASSQPGGPNEQYF. CDR3 nucleotides: TGTGCCAGCAGCCAACCGGGAGGGCCGAACGAGCAGTACTTC.

The rearrangement uses TRBV7-9 and TRBJ2-7; D is uncertain. Per the germline V gene, CDR1 is SEHNR and CDR2 is FQNEAQ (reference sequence). CDR3 length equals 13 residues. V gave up 5 bases and J gave up 2 bases, with 10 bases separating them. CDR3 region: CASSRKGTYEQYF. CDR3 in DNA: TGTGCCAGCAGCCGTAAGGGAACCTACGAGCAGTACTTC.

The V call is TRBV5-1, the J call TRBJ2-7; 9 bases fit TRBD1. Germline trimming cut 1 base from V and 3 bases from J; bases unmatched to any gene: 8. The CDR3 totals 16 residues. CDR1 SGHRS and CDR2 YFSETQ come from the germline V gene. The CDR3 DNA reads as TGCGCCAGCAGCTTGAACCCGGGACAGGGTCTCTACGAGCAGTACTTC. Its translation: CASSLNPGQGLYEQYF.

The V call is TRBV5-5, the J call TRBJ1-1, with D tentatively TRBD1 (6 bases). Per germline, CDR1 SGHKS and CDR2 YYEKEE (reference sequence). Trimming took 5 bases from V and 0 from J, leaving 11 bases between them. The CDR3 has 14 residues. This CDR3 is CASRRTEVNTEAFF. In DNA form, the CDR3 reads TGTGCCAGCAGACGGACAGAGGTGAACACTGAAGCTTTCTTT.

This clone occurred once. The genes are TRBV14 and TRBJ1-3; D not certain. V gave up 1 base and J gave up 0 bases, with 7 bases separating them. The CDR3 is 15 amino acids. Germline V gene lookup returns CDR1 SGHDN and CDR2 FVKESK. The CDR3 region has the DNA TGTGCCAGCAGCCAAGGAAGAGTCTCTGGAAACACCATATATTTT. Protein sequence: CASSQGRVSGNTIYF.

The chain employs TRBV27 and TRBJ1-1; the match to TRBD1 covers 8 bases. In germline, CDR1 is MNHEY, CDR2 SMNVEV (reference sequence). The junction had 8 bases not matched to a gene; V was cut back by 7 bases and J by 7 bases. The CDR3 consists of 13 residues. The CDR3 nucleotides read TGTGCCAGCACCGGACAGGGCATGAATGAAGCTTTCTTT. Translating gives CASTGQGMNEAFF.

The genes are TRBV3-1 (or the pseudogene TRBV3-2) and TRBJ2-2, with D unresolved. The CDR3 length is 13 residues. V shed 5 bases and J shed 6 bases, with 10 bases lying between them. The germline gives CDR1 LGHDT, CDR2 YNNKEL (reference sequence). CDR3 sequence reads: CASSSTDAGELFF. The CDR3 DNA follows: TGTGCCAGCAGCTCTACCGATGCCGGGGAGCTGTTTTTT.

This sequence joins TRBV6-1 and TRBJ1-1; D is unclear. Germline-derived CDR1 and CDR2 are MNHNS and SASEGT. V lost 1 base, J lost 5 bases, and 11 bases lay in between. The CDR3 is 14 amino acids. The DNA of the CDR3 is TGTGCCAGCAGTGAAGTAGGTAGTTGGACTGAAGCTTTCTTT. It codes for CASSEVGSWTEAFF.

The rearrangement links TRBV9 to TRBJ2-6; no firm D call. Germline lookup yields CDR1 SGDLS and CDR2 YYNGEE. This CDR3 is built from 15 residues. The V and J ends lost 0 bases and 5 bases respectively, with 9 bases between them. The CDR3, as DNA: TGTGCCAGCAGCGTAGGGGATCTGAGGGCCAACGTCCTGACTTTC. Translated, it gives CASSVGDLRANVLTF.

The chain links TRBV29-1 to TRBJ2-5; D is ambiguous. The CDR3 contains 14 residues. V was trimmed by 6 bases and J by 5 bases, leaving 19 bases between them. Looked up from germline, CDR1 is SQVTM and CDR2 is ANQGSEA. The CDR3 spells CSVASDTGAETQYF. Here the CDR3 DNA reads TGCAGCGTCGCGTCAGACACCGGAGCCGAGACCCAGTACTTC. Full variable domain (rest looked up from reference TRBV29-1 and TRBJ2-5): SAVISQKPSRDICQRGTSLTIQCQVDSQVTMMFWYRQQPGQSLTLIATANQGSEATYESGFVIDKFPISRPNLTFSTLTVSNMSPEDSSIYLCSVASDTGAETQYFGPGTRLLVL.

The chain has TRBV6-5 and TRBJ1-5; a weak D match, TRBD1 (5 bases). Germline values: CDR1 MNHEY, CDR2 SVGAGI. The CDR3 is 15 amino acids. Trimming removed 6 bases at V and 4 bases at J, with 16 bases between. The DNA for the CDR3 is TGTGCCAGCAGCTTGGGGGGACGTAAAAATCAGCCCCAGCATTTT. It translates to CASSLGGRKNQPQHF.